This T cell receptor beta chain derives from a study of shared clonotypes between healthy human individuals. General study findings and limits: Naive CD4 clonotypes were shared across several donors at roughly 4.6%. Naive subsets tended to show greater estimated richness than memory subsets.

The split of CD4+ cells yielded CD45RA+ naive and CD45RA-negative memory subsets. A remark on this clone: Its antigen is not known.

V was clipped by 5 bases and J by 3 bases, with 5 bases between them. There are 11 residues in the CDR3. The germline V gene has CDR1 SGHNT and CDR2 YYREEE (reference sequence). The method was immunoSEQ multiplex PCR; TCRdb's version includes in-frame clones alone and lacks a portion of them. Found here are 1 million to 1.3 million clones, 75% to 85% of them singletons; the top ten hold around 0.61%. Sequencing input: memory CD4+ T cells from PBMCs. Specified subset: CD45RA-negative fraction. This chain uses TRBV5-4 with TRBJ2-5; no clear D gene. The clonotype comes from a man aged 18 to 30 in good health. Some clones in this sample may be carry-over from other donors' samples. The CDR3 DNA reads TGTGCCAGCAGGTCAGAAGAGACCCAGTACTTC. It yields the protein CASRSEETQYF. The full variable domain, in which reference TRBV5-4 and TRBJ2-5 provide the parts outside the CDR3, is ETGVTQSPTHLIKTRGQQVTLRCSSQSGHNTVSWYQQALGQGPQFIFQYYREEENGRGNFPPRFSGLQFPNYSSELNVNALELDDSALYLCASRSEETQYFGPGTRLLVL.